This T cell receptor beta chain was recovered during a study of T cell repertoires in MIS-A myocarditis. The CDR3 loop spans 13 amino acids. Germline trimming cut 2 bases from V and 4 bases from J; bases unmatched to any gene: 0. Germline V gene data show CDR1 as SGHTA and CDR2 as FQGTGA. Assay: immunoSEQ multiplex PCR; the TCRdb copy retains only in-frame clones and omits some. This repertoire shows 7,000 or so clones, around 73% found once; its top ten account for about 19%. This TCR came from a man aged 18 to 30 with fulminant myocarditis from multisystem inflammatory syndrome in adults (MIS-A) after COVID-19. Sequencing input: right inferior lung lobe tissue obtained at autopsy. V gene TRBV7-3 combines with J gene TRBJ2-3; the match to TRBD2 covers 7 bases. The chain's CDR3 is CASSLAGADTQYF. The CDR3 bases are TGTGCCAGCAGCTTAGCGGGGGCAGATACGCAGTATTTT. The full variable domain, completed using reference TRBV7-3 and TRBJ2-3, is GAGVSQTPSNKVTEKGKYVELRCDPISGHTALYWYRQSLGQGPEFLIYFQGTGAADDSGLPNDRFFAVRPEGSVSTLKIQRTERGDSAVYLCASSLAGADTQYFGPGTRLTVL.